This T cell receptor (beta chain) came from a study of T cell repertoires in aging, cancer and after chemotherapy. By proportion, this clonotype is medium-sized. TCR beta rearrangements were amplified from peripheral blood genomic DNA. A mixed TRB-A/B primer pool amplified rearranged TRB by multiplex touch-down PCR. One entry per CDR3 protein, called by TCRdb with MiXCR from the multiplex PCR reads. This sample has about 4,600 distinct CDR3 sequences, with over 20% found just once. The origin of this receptor is a human donor with a blood cancer. The sample was blood.

Written as DNA, the CDR3 is TGTGCCAGCAGTTACCCCAGCATCGATACGCAGTATTTT. Protein sequence: CASSYPSIDTQYF. The rearrangement links TRBV6-6 to TRBJ2-3; no clear D gene. This CDR3 contains 13 residues. The germline gives CDR1 MNHNY, CDR2 SVGAGI (reference sequence). The ends were cut back, 2 bases at V and 6 bases at J, with 9 bases in the middle.